This T cell receptor beta chain was sequenced during a study of long-term antiretroviral therapy in people with HIV. Study context: Samples from the earliest time points predate the 2015 immediate-ART recommendation by about a decade. Points from the study as a whole: Sampling of blood ran from the mid-2000s to the late 2010s, and older ART regimens were possibly in use.

With regard to this clone: Its antigen is undetermined.

A v3.0 immunoSEQ assay was performed at survey level. Produced via immunoSEQ multiplex PCR; TCRdb's table is partial and in-frame only. The repertoire holds about 17,000 clones, with over 70% as singletons. Every participant with HIV received treatment in the United States. Ahead of DNA extraction, samples held roughly 0.95-11 million cryopreserved PBMC each. The V and J ends lost 5 bases and 3 bases, in that order; junction bases with no gene match: 8. The CDR3 consists of 14 residues. CDR1 and CDR2 from the germline V gene are SGHDT and YYEEEE. This specimen consisted of unsorted PBMCs, obtained approximately 2.2 years before starting antiretroviral therapy. V and J are TRBV5-6 and TRBJ2-7; 7 bases line up with TRBD2. This TCR derives from a man younger than 45 with HIV. CDR3 bases: TGTGCCAGCAGGTCCGGACTAGTAGGCTACGAGCAGTACTTC. Translation: CASRSGLVGYEQYF.